This is a list of T cell receptor beta chains from one sample in a study of beta chain features in type 1 diabetes. Produced via immunoSEQ multiplex PCR; TCRdb's table is partial and in-frame only. The sample gives around 330,000 clones, approximately 10% of which show up once; approximately 0.016% is in the top ten. The sequenced sample was naive CD4+ T cells from blood. The receptors originated from a young woman in good health. Each CDR3 is given with its conserved first and last residue. The order of the fields is CDR3 length, clone size, D gene, J gene, V gene, CDR3 protein, CDR3 DNA. The D gene is left open where the match is weak. The size of a clone is reported for some rows only, either as once, few or many, or as a class for expanded clones.

19 few TRBD1 TRBJ2-6 TRBV5-1 CASSPNAGTADSGANVLTF TGCGCCAGCAGCCCAAACGCTGGGACAGCAGACTCTGGGGCCAACGTCCTGACTTTC
14 - - TRBJ2-3 TRBV18 CASSPQAGTDTQYF TGTGCCAGCTCACCACAGGCGGGCACAGATACGCAGTATTTT
13 few - TRBJ2-5 TRBV5-1 CASSFGSQETQYF TGCGCCAGCAGCTTCGGGAGCCAAGAGACCCAGTACTTC
17 few - TRBJ1-5 TRBV19 CASSRSPIGRYDQPQHF TGTGCCAGTAGCCGATCCCCTATCGGCAGGTACGATCAGCCCCAGCATTTT
13 few TRBD1 TRBJ2-1 TRBV30 CASDRVDQVEQFF TGTGCCTCCGACAGGGTGGATCAGGTTGAGCAGTTCTTC
15 - TRBD1 TRBJ1-5 TRBV6-5 CASSYSGQGDQPQHF TGTGCCAGCAGTTACTCCGGACAGGGGGATCAGCCCCAGCATTTT
18 few TRBD2 TRBJ2-5 TRBV7-2 CASSSPGLAGGVEETQYF TGTGCCAGCAGCTCCCCGGGACTAGCGGGAGGGGTGGAAGAGACCCAGTACTTC
14 few TRBD2 TRBJ2-1 TRBV4-2 CASSQEDAGEGRFF TGTGCCAGCAGCCAAGAGGACGCGGGAGAGGGACGATTCTTC
15 - - TRBJ2-5 TRBV19 CASSPRQAYQETQYF TGTGCCAGTAGTCCCCGACAGGCGTACCAAGAGACCCAGTACTTC
15 - TRBD1 TRBJ2-5 TRBV5-1 CASSSTGDPFGTQYF TGCGCCAGCAGCTCGACAGGGGATCCGTTTGGGACCCAGTACTTC
15 few - TRBJ2-1 TRBV25-1 CASSEYPGTGSEQFF TGTGCCAGCAGTGAATATCCAGGGACCGGGAGTGAGCAGTTCTTC
19 - - TRBJ2-1 TRBV9 CASSAPRATTDSSYNEQFF TGTGCCAGCAGCGCCCCCCGCGCGACAACCGACAGCTCCTACAATGAGCAGTTCTTC
15 - - TRBJ2-3 TRBV6-5 CASSSETGRTDTQYF TGTGCCAGCAGTAGCGAAACAGGCCGTACAGATACGCAGTATTTT
15 few TRBD1 TRBJ2-3 TRBV9 CASSVKGQATDTQYF TGTGCCAGCAGCGTAAAAGGACAGGCTACAGATACGCAGTATTTT
17 few - TRBJ1-2 TRBV7-9 CASSLAFQAGARNGYTF TGTGCCAGCAGCTTAGCGTTCCAGGCAGGCGCCCGCAATGGCTACACCTTC
16 few - TRBJ2-7 TRBV28 CASSSPPRTSGYEQYF TGTGCCAGCAGTTCTCCTCCAAGGACTTCGGGTTACGAGCAGTACTTC
13 few - TRBJ2-7 TRBV28 CASSLDSPYEQYF TGTGCCAGCAGCCTCGACAGTCCCTACGAGCAGTACTTC
13 - - TRBJ1-5 TRBV30 CAWRAGNNQPQHF TGTGCCTGGAGGGCAGGTAACAATCAGCCCCAGCATTTT
16 few TRBD2 TRBJ2-1 TRBV7-8 CASSSTSGSSYNEQFF TGTGCCAGCAGCTCGACTAGCGGGAGCTCCTACAATGAGCAGTTCTTC
15 - - TRBJ2-1 TRBV5-1 CASSLVLRDVNEQFF TGCGCCAGCAGCTTGGTCTTGCGGGATGTTAATGAGCAGTTCTTC
15 - TRBD2 TRBJ2-7 TRBV15 CATSRDFSGGREQYF TGTGCCACCAGCAGAGATTTTTCGGGAGGGCGAGAGCAGTACTTC
17 - - TRBJ1-4 TRBV7-9 CASSYGQQIATNEKLFF TGTGCCAGCAGCTACGGACAGCAGATCGCAACTAATGAAAAACTGTTTTTT
15 few TRBD2 TRBJ2-3 TRBV25-1 CASSDGTTGTDTQYF TGTGCCAGCAGTGACGGGACTACGGGGACAGATACGCAGTATTTT
14 - - TRBJ1-4 TRBV7-9 CASSSFWGQEKLFF TGTGCCAGCAGCTCATTTTGGGGGCAGGAAAAACTGTTTTTT
22 - - TRBJ2-2 TRBV30 CAWGVGLALSPESVKTTGELFF TGTGCCTGGGGGGTTGGGCTAGCTTTGAGTCCGGAGAGCGTGAAGACAACCGGGGAGCTGTTTTTT
16 - - TRBJ2-6 TRBV5-4 CASSSVVGAGANVLTF TGTGCCAGCAGCTCAGTCGTGGGCGCAGGGGCCAACGTCCTGACTTTC
14 - TRBD1 TRBJ2-3 TRBV11-3 CASSWGQGTDTQYF TGTGCCAGCAGCTGGGGACAGGGCACAGATACGCAGTATTTT
15 few - TRBJ2-5 TRBV7-2 CASSHASAAQETQYF TGTGCCAGCAGCCACGCTAGCGCCGCCCAAGAGACCCAGTACTTC
12 few TRBD2 TRBJ2-7 TRBV7-2 CASSGGLDEQYF TGTGCCAGCAGCGGGGGACTAGACGAGCAGTACTTC
17 few TRBD2 TRBJ2-3 TRBV5-4 CASSWTSGASGTDTQYF TGTGCCAGCAGCTGGACTAGCGGGGCGAGCGGAACAGATACGCAGTATTTT
17 few TRBD1 TRBJ1-5 TRBV19 CASKSLGTGEINQPQHF TGTGCCAGTAAGTCCCTGGGGACAGGAGAAATCAATCAGCCCCAGCATTTT
11 - TRBD1 TRBJ2-1 TRBV28 CASTSNRGQFF TGTGCCAGCACGTCAAACAGGGGGCAGTTCTTC
9 many - TRBJ2-5 TRBV10-3 CAITGPQYF TGTGCCATCACTGGGCCCCAGTACTTC
12 - - TRBJ2-7 TRBV28 CASSPSSYEQYF TGTGCCAGCAGTCCTAGCTCCTACGAGCAGTACTTC
13 few TRBD2 TRBJ2-3 TRBV11-2 CASSLGRADTQYF TGTGCCAGCAGCTTGGGGAGGGCAGATACGCAGTATTTT
16 few TRBD2 TRBJ2-5 TRBV6-5 CASSYELAGPGETQYF TGTGCCAGCAGTTACGAGCTAGCGGGGCCGGGAGAGACCCAGTACTTC
15 - - TRBJ1-4 TRBV7-2 CASSSQSGANEKLFF TGTGCCAGCAGCTCTCAATCAGGGGCTAATGAAAAACTGTTTTTT
11 few - TRBJ2-6 TRBV21-1 CASSCGAFLTF TGTGCCAGCAGTTGTGGGGCCTTCCTGACTTTC